The source of this T cell receptor beta chain is a study of cytomegalovirus exposure and HLA in healthy donors. It was healthy bone marrow donors who served as donors. The germline gives CDR1 SGHRS, CDR2 YFSETQ. CDR3 length equals 13 residues. V was pared by 1 base and J by 5 bases, with 9 bases between. PCR primers comprised 60 Vbeta and 13 Jbeta primers. The repertoire was sequenced with immunoSEQ multiplex PCR; TCRdb's copy has only in-frame clones and lacks some. The table has tens of thousands of clones, roughly 63% seen once. Whole-study findings and limits: Altogether, 160 or so TCR beta chains were recorded as cytomegalovirus-associated.

A remark on this clone: As yet, its antigen is unknown.

Specimen: PBMCs. The TCR sequence derives from a boy aged 10-17 years in good health and CMV-seropositive. The rearrangement uses TRBV5-1 and TRBJ1-1; D unresolved. The DNA of the CDR3 is TGCGCCAGCAGCTTGCGTTCGGGAACTGAAGCTTTCTTT. Protein: CASSLRSGTEAFF.